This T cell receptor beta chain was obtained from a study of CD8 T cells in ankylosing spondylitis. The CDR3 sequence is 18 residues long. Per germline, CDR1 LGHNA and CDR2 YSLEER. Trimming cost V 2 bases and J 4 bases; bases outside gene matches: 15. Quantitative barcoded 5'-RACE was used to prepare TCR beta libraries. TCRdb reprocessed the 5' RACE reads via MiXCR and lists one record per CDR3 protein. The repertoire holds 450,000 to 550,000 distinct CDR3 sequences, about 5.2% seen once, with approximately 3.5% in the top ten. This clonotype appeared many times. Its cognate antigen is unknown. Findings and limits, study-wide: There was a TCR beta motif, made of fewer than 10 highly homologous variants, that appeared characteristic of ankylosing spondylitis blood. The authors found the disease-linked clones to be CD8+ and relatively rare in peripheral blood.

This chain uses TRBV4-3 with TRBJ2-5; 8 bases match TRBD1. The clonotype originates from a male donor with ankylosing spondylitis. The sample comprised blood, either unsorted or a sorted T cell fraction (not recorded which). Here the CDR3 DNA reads TGCGCCAGCAGCCAATACCCCCAGGCCCACCAGGGGGCAGAGACCCAGTACTTC. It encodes CASSQYPQAHQGAETQYF.